This T cell receptor beta chain appears in the sequencing data of a study of blood T cells in healthy people across ages. Findings of the study overall: The recorded TCR beta diversity per million T cells decreased in a roughly linear manner with age.

To note about this clonotype: Its antigen remains unidentified.

Using a J-beta primer mix together with a sample-barcoded 5' primer, a second PCR was run for roughly 7 to 12 cycles. TCRdb used MiXCR to reprocess the 5' RACE reads, holding one entry per CDR3 protein. The table has about 640,000 distinct CDR3 sequences, about 54% seen once. Trimming took 0 bases from V and 11 from J, leaving 13 bases between them. Germline V CDR1 and CDR2: LNHNV, YYDKDF (reference sequence). The CDR3 has 13 amino acids. The authors drew around 11 milliliters of peripheral blood from each donor. Each sample had at least 7 million PBMCs isolated. Per sample, extraction of total RNA gave at least 5 micrograms in every case.

Source material: blood. The clonotype comes from a man aged 55 to 70 in good health. This chain uses TRBV15 with TRBJ2-5; D possibly corresponds to TRBD2 (5 bases). The CDR3 DNA follows: TGTGCCACCAGCAGAGATTACGGGGATGAGCAGTACTTC. This gives the protein CATSRDYGDEQYF. Combining the CDR3 with reference TRBV15 and TRBJ2-5 gives the whole variable domain DAMVIQNPRYQVTQFGKPVTLSCSQTLNHNVMYWYQQKSSQAPKLLFHYYDKDFNNEADTPDNFQSRRPNTSFCFLDIRSPGLGDTAMYLCATSRDYGDEQYFGPGTRLLVL.